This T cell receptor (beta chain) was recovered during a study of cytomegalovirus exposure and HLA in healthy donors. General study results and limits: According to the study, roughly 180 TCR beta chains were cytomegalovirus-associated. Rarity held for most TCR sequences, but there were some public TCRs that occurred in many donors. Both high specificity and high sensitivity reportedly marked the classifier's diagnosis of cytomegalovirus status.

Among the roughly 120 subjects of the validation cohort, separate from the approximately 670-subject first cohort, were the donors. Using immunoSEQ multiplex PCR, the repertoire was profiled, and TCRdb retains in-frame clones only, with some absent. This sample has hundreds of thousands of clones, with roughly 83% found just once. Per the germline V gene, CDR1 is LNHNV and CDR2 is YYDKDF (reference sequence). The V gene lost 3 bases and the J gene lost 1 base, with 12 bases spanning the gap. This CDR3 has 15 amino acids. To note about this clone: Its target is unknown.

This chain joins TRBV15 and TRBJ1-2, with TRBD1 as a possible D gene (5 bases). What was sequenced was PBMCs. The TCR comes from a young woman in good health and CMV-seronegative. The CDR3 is CATSRGGGDNYGYTF. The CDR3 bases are TGTGCCACCAGCAGGGGCGGGGGTGATAACTATGGCTACACCTTC. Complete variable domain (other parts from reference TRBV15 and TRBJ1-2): DAMVIQNPRYQVTQFGKPVTLSCSQTLNHNVMYWYQQKSSQAPKLLFHYYDKDFNNEADTPDNFQSRRPNTSFCFLDIRSPGLGDTAMYLCATSRGGGDNYGYTFGSGTRLTVV.